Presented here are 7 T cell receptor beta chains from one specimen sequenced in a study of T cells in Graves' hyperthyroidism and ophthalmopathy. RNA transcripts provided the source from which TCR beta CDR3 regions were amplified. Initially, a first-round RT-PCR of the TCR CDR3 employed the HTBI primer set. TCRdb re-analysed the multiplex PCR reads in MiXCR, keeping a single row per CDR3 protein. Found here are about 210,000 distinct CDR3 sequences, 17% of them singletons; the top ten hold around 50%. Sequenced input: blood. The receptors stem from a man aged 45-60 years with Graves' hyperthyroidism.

Here the CDR3 DNA reads TGTGCCAGTAGTATCTATGACAGGCGGAACACTGAAGCTTTCTTT. Protein: CASSIYDRRNTEAFF. V usage is TRBV19 and J usage is TRBJ1-1; possibly TRBD1 for D (6 bases). The CDR3 loop spans 15 amino acids. In germline, CDR1 is LNHDA, CDR2 SQIVND (reference sequence). V dropped 3 bases and J dropped 1 base, with 12 bases sitting between them. Full variable domain (remainder filled in from reference TRBV19 and TRBJ1-1): DGGITQSPKYLFRKEGQNVTLSCEQNLNHDAMYWYRQDPGQGLRLIYYSQIVNDFQKGDIAEGYSVSREKKESFPLTVTSAQKNPTAFYLCASSIYDRRNTEAFFGQGTRLTVV.

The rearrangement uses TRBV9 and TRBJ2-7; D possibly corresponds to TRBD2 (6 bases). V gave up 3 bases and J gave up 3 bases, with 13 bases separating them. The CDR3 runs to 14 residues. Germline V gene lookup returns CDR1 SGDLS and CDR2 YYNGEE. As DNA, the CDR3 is TGTGCCAGCAGCGCCCGGGACTCCCACTACGAGCAGTACTTC. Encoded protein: CASSARDSHYEQYF.

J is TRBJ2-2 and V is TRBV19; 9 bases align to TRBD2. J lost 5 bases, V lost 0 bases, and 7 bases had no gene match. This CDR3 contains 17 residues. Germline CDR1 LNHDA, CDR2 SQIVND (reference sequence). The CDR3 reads CASSIDGAGGGTGELFF. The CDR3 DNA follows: TGTGCCAGTAGTATAGATGGCGCGGGAGGGGGTACCGGGGAGCTGTTTTTT.

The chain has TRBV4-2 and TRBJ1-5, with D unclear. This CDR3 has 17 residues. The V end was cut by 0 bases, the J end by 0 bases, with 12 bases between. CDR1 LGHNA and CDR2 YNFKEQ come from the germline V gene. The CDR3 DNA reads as TGTGCCAGCAGCCAAGAAGGAGAGGGTTATAGCAATCAGCCCCAGCATTTT. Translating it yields CASSQEGEGYSNQPQHF.

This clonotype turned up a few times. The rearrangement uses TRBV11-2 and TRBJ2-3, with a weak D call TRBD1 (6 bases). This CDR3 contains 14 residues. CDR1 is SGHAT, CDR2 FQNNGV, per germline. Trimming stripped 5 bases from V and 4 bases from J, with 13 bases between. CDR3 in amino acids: CASSVTGYADTQYF. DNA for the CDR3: TGTGCCAGCAGCGTAACAGGGTATGCAGATACGCAGTATTTT.

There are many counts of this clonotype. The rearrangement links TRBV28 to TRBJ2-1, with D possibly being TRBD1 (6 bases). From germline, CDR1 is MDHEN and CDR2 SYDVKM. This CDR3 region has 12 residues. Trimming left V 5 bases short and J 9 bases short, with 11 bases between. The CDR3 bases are TGTGCCAGCAGTCTCACAGGGAGTGAGCAGTTCTTC. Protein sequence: CASSLTGSEQFF.

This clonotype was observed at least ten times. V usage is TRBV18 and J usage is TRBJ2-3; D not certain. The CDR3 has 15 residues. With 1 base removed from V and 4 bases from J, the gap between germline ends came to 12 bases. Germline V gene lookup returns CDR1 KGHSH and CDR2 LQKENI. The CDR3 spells CASSPLGRSPDTQYF. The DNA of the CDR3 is TGTGCCAGCTCACCACTCGGTAGAAGCCCAGATACGCAGTATTTT.